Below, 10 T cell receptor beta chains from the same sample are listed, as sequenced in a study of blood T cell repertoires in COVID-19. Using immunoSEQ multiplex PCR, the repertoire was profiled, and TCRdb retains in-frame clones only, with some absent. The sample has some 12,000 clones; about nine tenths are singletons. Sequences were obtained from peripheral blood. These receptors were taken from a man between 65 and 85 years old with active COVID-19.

CDR3 amino acids: CASSLDATSGIYNEQFF. The CDR3 nucleotides are TGCGCCAGCAGCTTGGACGCGACTAGCGGGATCTACAATGAGCAGTTCTTC. This chain uses TRBV5-1 with TRBJ2-1; the match to TRBD2 covers 11 bases. Germline V gene sequence: CDR1 SGHRS, CDR2 YFSETQ. Trimming removed 0 bases from V and 3 bases from J; junction bases left unmatched: 5. The CDR3 is made up of 17 amino acids.

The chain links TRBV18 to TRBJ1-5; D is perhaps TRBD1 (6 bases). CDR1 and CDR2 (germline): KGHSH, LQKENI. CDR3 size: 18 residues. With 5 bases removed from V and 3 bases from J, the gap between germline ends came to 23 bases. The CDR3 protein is CASSDRNRALTHNQPQHF. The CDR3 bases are TGTGCCAGCTCAGACAGAAACAGGGCCCTTACTCACAATCAGCCCCAGCATTTT.

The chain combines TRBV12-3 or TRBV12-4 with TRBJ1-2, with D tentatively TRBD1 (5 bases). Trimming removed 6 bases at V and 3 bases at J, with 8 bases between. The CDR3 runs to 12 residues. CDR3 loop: CASSRGDYGYTF. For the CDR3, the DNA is TGTGCCAGCAGCCGGGGGGACTATGGCTACACCTTC.

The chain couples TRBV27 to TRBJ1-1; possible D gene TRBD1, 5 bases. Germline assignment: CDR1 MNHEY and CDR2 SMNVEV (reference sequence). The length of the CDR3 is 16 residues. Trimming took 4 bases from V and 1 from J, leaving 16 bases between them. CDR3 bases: TGTGCCAGCAGTTCAGCGCTGGGGGGAGGGAACACTGAAGCTTTCTTT. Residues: CASSSALGGGNTEAFF.

In DNA form, the CDR3 reads TGTGCCAGCAGTAGGAACAGGGATGGTGGAAACACCATATATTTT. Translating it yields CASSRNRDGGNTIYF. The chain has TRBV27 and TRBJ1-3, with D possibly matching TRBD1 (6 bases). V gave up 5 bases and J gave up 3 bases, with 14 bases separating them. The germline CDR1 and CDR2 sequences are MNHEY and SMNVEV (reference sequence). The CDR3 loop spans 15 amino acids.

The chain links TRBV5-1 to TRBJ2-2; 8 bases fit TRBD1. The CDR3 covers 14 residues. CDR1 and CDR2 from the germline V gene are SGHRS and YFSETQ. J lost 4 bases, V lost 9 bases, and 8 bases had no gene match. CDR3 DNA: TGCGCCACCAGGCCGGACAGGGTCACCGGGGAGCTGTTTTTT. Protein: CATRPDRVTGELFF.

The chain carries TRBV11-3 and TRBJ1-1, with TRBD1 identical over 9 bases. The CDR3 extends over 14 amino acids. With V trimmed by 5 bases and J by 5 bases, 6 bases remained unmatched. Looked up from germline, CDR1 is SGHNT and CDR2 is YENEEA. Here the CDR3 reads CASSPGTGRTEAFF. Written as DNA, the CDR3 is TGTGCCAGCAGCCCCGGGACAGGGCGGACTGAAGCTTTCTTT.

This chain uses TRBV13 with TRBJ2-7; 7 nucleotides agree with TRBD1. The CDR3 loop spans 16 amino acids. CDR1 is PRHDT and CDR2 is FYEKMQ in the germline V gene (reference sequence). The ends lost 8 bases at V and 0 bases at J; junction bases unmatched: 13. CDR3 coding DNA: TGTGCCAGCGCCCCTGAGGACAGGACGAGCTCCTACGAGCAGTACTTC. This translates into CASAPEDRTSSYEQYF. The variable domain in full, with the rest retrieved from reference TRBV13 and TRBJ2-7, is AAGVIQSPRHLIKEKRETATLKCYPIPRHDTVYWYQQGPGQDPQFLISFYEKMQSDKGSIPDRFSAQQFSDYHSELNMSSLELGDSALYFCASAPEDRTSSYEQYFGPGTRLTVT.

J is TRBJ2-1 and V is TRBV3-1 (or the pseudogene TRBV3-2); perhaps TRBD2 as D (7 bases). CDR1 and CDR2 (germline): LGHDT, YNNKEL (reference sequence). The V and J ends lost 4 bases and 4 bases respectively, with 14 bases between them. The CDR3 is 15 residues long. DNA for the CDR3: TGTGCCAGCAGCCGTGGGGGGGCATTATACAATGAGCAGTTCTTC. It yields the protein CASSRGGALYNEQFF.

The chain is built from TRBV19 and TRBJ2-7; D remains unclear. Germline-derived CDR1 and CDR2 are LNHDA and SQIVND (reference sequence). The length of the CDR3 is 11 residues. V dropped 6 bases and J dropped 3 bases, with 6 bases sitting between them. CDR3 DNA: TGTGCCAGTAGCTCAGTCTACGAGCAGTACTTC. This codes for CASSSVYEQYF.